This T cell receptor (beta chain) was profiled in a study of T cells in localized non-small cell lung cancer. Findings and caveats of the study: Uninvolved adjacent lung, not tumor, had the highest T cell clonality.

Produced via immunoSEQ multiplex PCR; TCRdb's table is partial and in-frame only. The profile shows thousands of clones, almost 40% of them singletons. In its sample, this clone was seen a few times. The target antigen is unknown. The read terminates 1 residue ahead of where the CDR3 ends, so the germline J gene completes it. From germline, CDR1 is ENHRY and CDR2 SYGVKD. The ends were cut back, 2 bases at V and 8 bases at J, with 7 bases in the middle. The CDR3 length is 12 residues. The sequenced sample was lung tumor tissue, obtained before any cancer treatment. This TCR derives from a male donor older than 55 with stage II squamous cell lung carcinoma. The chain carries TRBV10-3 and TRBJ2-1; D perhaps matches TRBD1 (5 bases). The sequenced CDR3 bases are TGTGCCATCAGTGAGAGGGGTGATGAGCAGTTC. This encodes CAISERGDEQF. The whole CDR3 region reads CAISERGDEQFF.